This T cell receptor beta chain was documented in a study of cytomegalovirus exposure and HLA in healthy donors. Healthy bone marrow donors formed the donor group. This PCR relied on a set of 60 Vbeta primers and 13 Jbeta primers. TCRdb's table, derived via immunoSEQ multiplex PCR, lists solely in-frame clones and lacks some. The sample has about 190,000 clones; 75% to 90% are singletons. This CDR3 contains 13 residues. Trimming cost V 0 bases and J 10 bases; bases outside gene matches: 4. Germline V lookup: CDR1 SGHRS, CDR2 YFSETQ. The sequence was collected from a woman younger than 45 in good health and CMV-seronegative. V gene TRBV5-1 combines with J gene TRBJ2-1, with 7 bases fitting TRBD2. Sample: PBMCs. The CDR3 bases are TGCGCCAGCAGCTTGGCCGGAGCGGGAGAGCAGTTCTTC. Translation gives CASSLAGAGEQFF.